These T cell receptor beta chains were read from a single sample in a study of blood T cell repertoires in COVID-19. Assay used: immunoSEQ multiplex PCR; TCRdb lists only in-frame clones, some missing. Here the sample spans about 170,000 clones, around 82% being singletons. Sequenced input: peripheral blood. The receptors come from a man in his 70s with active or convalescent COVID-19. The CDR3 runs from the conserved cysteine through the conserved F or W. A D gene is named only where the DNA matches it firmly. Clone size is stated in some rows and not others, as once, few, many or a class when expanded.

j_gene: TRBJ2-3
d_gene: TRBD2
abundance: -
v_gene: TRBV5-1
CDR3nt: TGCGCCAGCAGCGTTAGCGGGAGGGCATCAGATACGCAGTATTTT
CDR3aa: CASSVSGRASDTQYF

j_gene: TRBJ2-2
d_gene: TRBD2
abundance: -
v_gene: TRBV5-4
CDR3nt: TGTGCCAGCAGCCTTGGGCCTAGCGGGGGGCCAAACACCGGGGAGCTGTTTTTT
CDR3aa: CASSLGPSGGPNTGELFF

j_gene: TRBJ2-6
d_gene: -
abundance: -
v_gene: TRBV6-1
CDR3nt: TGTGCCAGCAGTGAAGAGGATCGGGTCTCTGGGGCCAACGTCCTGACTTTC
CDR3aa: CASSEEDRVSGANVLTF

j_gene: TRBJ2-1
d_gene: -
abundance: -
v_gene: TRBV11-2
CDR3nt: TGTGCCAGCAGCTTAGGAGGTAGCTCCTACAATGAGCAGTTCTTC
CDR3aa: CASSLGGSSYNEQFF

j_gene: TRBJ2-3
d_gene: TRBD2
abundance: few
v_gene: TRBV19
CDR3nt: TGTGCCAGCGCCGGGACTAGCGGGGGTGATACGCAGTATTTT
CDR3aa: CASAGTSGGDTQYF

j_gene: TRBJ1-2
d_gene: TRBD1
abundance: -
v_gene: TRBV19
CDR3nt: TGTGCCAGTAGTATCGGACAGGGGAACTATGGCTACACCTTC
CDR3aa: CASSIGQGNYGYTF

j_gene: TRBJ1-2
d_gene: -
abundance: -
v_gene: TRBV18
CDR3nt: TGTGCCAGCTCACCTGGGACATCCGATTACTTCGGCTACACCTTC
CDR3aa: CASSPGTSDYFGYTF

j_gene: TRBJ2-7
d_gene: TRBD2
abundance: -
v_gene: TRBV24-1
CDR3nt: TGTGCCACCAGTGAAGCCGCCAGCGGGACCCCCTACGAGCAGTACTTC
CDR3aa: CATSEAASGTPYEQYF

j_gene: TRBJ2-2
d_gene: -
abundance: -
v_gene: TRBV24-1
CDR3nt: TGTGCCACCAGTGAGTCCGGGACTCGGAACACCGGGGAGCTGTTTTTT
CDR3aa: CATSESGTRNTGELFF

j_gene: TRBJ1-3
d_gene: TRBD1
abundance: once
v_gene: TRBV27
CDR3nt: TGTGCCAGCAGTCCAGGGACAGGGGGCTCTGGAAACACCATATATTTT
CDR3aa: CASSPGTGGSGNTIYF

j_gene: TRBJ2-7
d_gene: -
abundance: -
v_gene: TRBV20-1
CDR3nt: TGCAGTGCTAGTTTACATGCGGAACCGGGAGAGCAGTACTTC
CDR3aa: CSASLHAEPGEQYF

j_gene: TRBJ2-1
d_gene: TRBD2
abundance: -
v_gene: TRBV5-1
CDR3nt: TGCGCCAGCAGCTTAGATAGCGGGACCTACAATGAGCAGTTCTTC
CDR3aa: CASSLDSGTYNEQFF

j_gene: TRBJ1-1
d_gene: TRBD1
abundance: -
v_gene: TRBV19
CDR3nt: TGTGCCAGTAAGGACAGGGAAAGGAACACTGAAGCTTTCTTT
CDR3aa: CASKDRERNTEAFF

j_gene: TRBJ2-2
d_gene: -
abundance: -
v_gene: TRBV11-3
CDR3nt: TGTGCCAGCAGCTTAGATGGCGGGGAAATCACCGGGGAGCTGTTTTTT
CDR3aa: CASSLDGGEITGELFF

j_gene: TRBJ1-5
d_gene: -
abundance: -
v_gene: TRBV10-3
CDR3nt: TGTGCCATCAGTGAGTCGATTACAGGCTCTAATCAGCCCCAGCATTTT
CDR3aa: CAISESITGSNQPQHF

j_gene: TRBJ2-7
d_gene: TRBD1
abundance: -
v_gene: TRBV11-3
CDR3nt: TGTGCCAGCAGCGTGGACAGGGCGTACGAGCAGTACTTC
CDR3aa: CASSVDRAYEQYF

j_gene: TRBJ2-7
d_gene: TRBD1
abundance: -
v_gene: TRBV7-8
CDR3nt: TGTGCCAGCAGCTTACCAGTATCGACAGGGATCGCCTACGAGCAGTACTTC
CDR3aa: CASSLPVSTGIAYEQYF

j_gene: TRBJ2-2
d_gene: TRBD1
abundance: -
v_gene: TRBV9
CDR3nt: TGTGCCAGCAGTACGACAGGGGGCTGGGACACCGGGGAGCTGTTTTTT
CDR3aa: CASSTTGGWDTGELFF

j_gene: TRBJ1-5
d_gene: TRBD1
abundance: few
v_gene: TRBV28
CDR3nt: TGTGCCAGCAGTCGGGACAGGGGAGGAGGTCAGCCCCAGCATTTT
CDR3aa: CASSRDRGGGQPQHF

j_gene: TRBJ1-4
d_gene: TRBD1
abundance: -
v_gene: TRBV7-2
CDR3nt: TGTGCCAGCAGCCCCCTGACAGGGGTTGGTGAAAAACTGTTTTTT
CDR3aa: CASSPLTGVGEKLFF

j_gene: TRBJ2-1
d_gene: TRBD1
abundance: -
v_gene: TRBV28
CDR3nt: TGTGCCAGCAGTTTACCGGGACAGGGTTACAATGAGCAGTTCTTC
CDR3aa: CASSLPGQGYNEQFF

j_gene: TRBJ2-7
d_gene: TRBD2
abundance: -
v_gene: TRBV5-4
CDR3nt: TGTGCCAGCAGCCAGGGACTAGCGGGGGCTTCCTACGAGCAGTACTTC
CDR3aa: CASSQGLAGASYEQYF

j_gene: TRBJ2-5
d_gene: -
abundance: -
v_gene: TRBV12-3/TRBV12-4
CDR3nt: TGTGCCAGCTCACCAGGGTTCCAAGAGACCCAGTACTTC
CDR3aa: CASSPGFQETQYF

j_gene: TRBJ2-7
d_gene: -
abundance: -
v_gene: TRBV7-2
CDR3nt: TGTGCCAGCCGGGGGGGGACAGGGACCTACGAGCAGTACTTC
CDR3aa: CASRGGTGTYEQYF

j_gene: TRBJ2-7
d_gene: TRBD2
abundance: -
v_gene: TRBV9
CDR3nt: TGTGCCAGCAGCGTAGGACTAGCCGAGAGGGAGCAGTACTTC
CDR3aa: CASSVGLAEREQYF

j_gene: TRBJ2-7
d_gene: -
abundance: -
v_gene: TRBV2
CDR3nt: TGTGCCAGCAGTGACAGGGGTCTGGAGCAGTACTTC
CDR3aa: CASSDRGLEQYF

j_gene: TRBJ2-1
d_gene: -
abundance: -
v_gene: TRBV19
CDR3nt: TGTGCCAGTAGTATGAAGGGGGGGGAATACAATGAGCAGTTCTTC
CDR3aa: CASSMKGGEYNEQFF

j_gene: TRBJ1-5
d_gene: -
abundance: -
v_gene: TRBV27
CDR3nt: TGTGCCAGCAGTCGTACACAGGTCCCTGGGGGCAATCAGCCCCAGCATTTT
CDR3aa: CASSRTQVPGGNQPQHF

j_gene: TRBJ2-5
d_gene: -
abundance: once
v_gene: TRBV5-1
CDR3nt: TGCGCCAGCAGCTGGGACTTGGTGACCCAGTACTTC
CDR3aa: CASSWDLVTQYF

j_gene: TRBJ2-5
d_gene: TRBD1
abundance: -
v_gene: TRBV7-3
CDR3nt: TGTGCCAGCAGCTCAGGGACAGTCGGAGTAGGGCAAGAGACCCAGTACTTC
CDR3aa: CASSSGTVGVGQETQYF

j_gene: TRBJ1-4
d_gene: -
abundance: -
v_gene: TRBV18
CDR3nt: TGTGCCAGCTCACCAGGAGTGATCGCAACTAATGAAAAACTGTTTTTT
CDR3aa: CASSPGVIATNEKLFF

j_gene: TRBJ2-5
d_gene: TRBD2
abundance: few
v_gene: TRBV5-1
CDR3nt: TGCGCCAGCAGCTTACTAGCGGGGGGCCAAGAGACCCAGTACTTC
CDR3aa: CASSLLAGGQETQYF

j_gene: TRBJ1-6
d_gene: TRBD1
abundance: -
v_gene: TRBV19
CDR3nt: TGTGCCAGTAGTATAGCGCGGACAGGGGCGATAAATTCACCCCTCCACTTT
CDR3aa: CASSIARTGAINSPLHF

j_gene: TRBJ1-2
d_gene: TRBD1
abundance: -
v_gene: TRBV7-2
CDR3nt: TGTGCCAGCAGCTTAAGGGACAGCTCGAAAGGTGGCTACACCTTC
CDR3aa: CASSLRDSSKGGYTF

j_gene: TRBJ1-1
d_gene: TRBD1
abundance: -
v_gene: TRBV27
CDR3nt: TGTGCCAGCAGTAACAGGGGAGACACTGAAGCTTTCTTT
CDR3aa: CASSNRGDTEAFF

j_gene: TRBJ1-4
d_gene: -
abundance: -
v_gene: TRBV6-1
CDR3nt: TGTGCCAGCAGTGAAGCGGGAGGCGAAAAACTGTTTTTT
CDR3aa: CASSEAGGEKLFF

j_gene: TRBJ1-2
d_gene: -
abundance: -
v_gene: TRBV2
CDR3nt: TGTGCCAGCGCGGGGGACGGGGGGCCCCACACCTTC
CDR3aa: CASAGDGGPHTF

j_gene: TRBJ2-7
d_gene: TRBD2
abundance: -
v_gene: TRBV7-2
CDR3nt: TGTGCCAGCAGCCACACCCTGGGGAGGGAGAGGGGATACGAGCAGTACTTC
CDR3aa: CASSHTLGRERGYEQYF

j_gene: TRBJ1-5
d_gene: TRBD1
abundance: -
v_gene: TRBV7-2
CDR3nt: TGTGCCAGCAGCCCGTCCGGGACAGGGAGGGAGCAGCCCCAGCATTTT
CDR3aa: CASSPSGTGREQPQHF

j_gene: TRBJ1-5
d_gene: -
abundance: -
v_gene: TRBV28
CDR3nt: TGTGCTGTCCGGGACTCTCTTACGGAGCCCCAGCATTTT
CDR3aa: CAVRDSLTEPQHF

j_gene: TRBJ1-3
d_gene: -
abundance: -
v_gene: TRBV29-1
CDR3nt: TGCAGCGCCTCCGCAGGGGTTGGGGGAAACACCATATATTTT
CDR3aa: CSASAGVGGNTIYF

j_gene: TRBJ2-1
d_gene: -
abundance: -
v_gene: TRBV5-1
CDR3nt: TGCGCCAGCAGCTTGGAAACTAGCTCCTACAATGAGCAGTTCTTC
CDR3aa: CASSLETSSYNEQFF

j_gene: TRBJ2-7
d_gene: -
abundance: -
v_gene: TRBV6-5
CDR3nt: TGTGCCAGCAGTTACGACGGGGGACGGTACGAGCAGTACTTC
CDR3aa: CASSYDGGRYEQYF

j_gene: TRBJ1-5
d_gene: -
abundance: -
v_gene: TRBV15
CDR3nt: TGTGCCACCAGCAGAGAGAGACAGTACAATCAGCCCCAGCATTTT
CDR3aa: CATSRERQYNQPQHF

j_gene: TRBJ1-3
d_gene: TRBD1
abundance: -
v_gene: TRBV19
CDR3nt: TGTGCCAGTAGTCGGGGGACAGGCCTCTCTGGAAACACCATATATTTT
CDR3aa: CASSRGTGLSGNTIYF

j_gene: TRBJ1-5
d_gene: -
abundance: -
v_gene: TRBV10-3
CDR3nt: TGTGCCACCCAGGGCATTAGCAATCAGCCCCAGCATTTT
CDR3aa: CATQGISNQPQHF

j_gene: TRBJ2-5
d_gene: -
abundance: -
v_gene: TRBV3-1/TRBV3-2
CDR3nt: TGTGCCAGCAGCCAGGTCTTAGTGTTCGAGACCCAGTACTTC
CDR3aa: CASSQVLVFETQYF

j_gene: TRBJ2-5
d_gene: -
abundance: -
v_gene: TRBV5-1
CDR3nt: TGCGCCAGCAGCCCAGGGTGGCAAGAGACCCAGTACTTC
CDR3aa: CASSPGWQETQYF

j_gene: TRBJ2-3
d_gene: TRBD2
abundance: once
v_gene: TRBV7-9
CDR3nt: TGTGCCAGCAGCCTGCAGCGGGGAAGCACAGATACGCAGTATTTT
CDR3aa: CASSLQRGSTDTQYF

j_gene: TRBJ2-1
d_gene: -
abundance: -
v_gene: TRBV18
CDR3nt: TGTGCCAGCTCACCCGGGGCCGGCGGGGGCACCTACAATGAGCAGTTCTTC
CDR3aa: CASSPGAGGGTYNEQFF

j_gene: TRBJ1-6
d_gene: TRBD1
abundance: -
v_gene: TRBV6-2/TRBV6-3
CDR3nt: TGTGCCAGCAGTTACTCGAGGGACAGGGCCCTCTTGCGTAATTCACCCCTCCACTTT
CDR3aa: CASSYSRDRALLRNSPLHF

j_gene: TRBJ1-1
d_gene: -
abundance: -
v_gene: TRBV28
CDR3nt: TGTGCCAGCAGTTTTACAGGGAGAGGCTTTTTGAACACTGAAGCTTTCTTT
CDR3aa: CASSFTGRGFLNTEAFF